The 17 T cell receptor beta chains below come from one sample, sequenced in a study of T cells after yellow fever vaccination. TCRdb re-called the 5' RACE reads with MiXCR, one entry per CDR3 protein. Altogether some 150,000 distinct CDR3 sequences are present, approximately 10% being singletons, with the ten largest covering 35% to 40%. The sequencing here drew on CD8+ T cells sorted from PBMCs, taken 15 days after the yellow fever booster vaccination. All receptors derive from a man aged 18 to 30 who received the YFV17D yellow fever vaccine.

The table lists this clonotype with many counts. This chain connects TRBV7-9 to TRBJ2-7, with D perhaps TRBD1 (6 bases). The ends were cut back, 5 bases at V and 3 bases at J, with 11 bases in the middle. CDR3 length: 13 amino acids. CDR1 and CDR2 (germline): SEHNR, FQNEAQ (reference sequence). The CDR3 spells CASSRDNHYEQYF. The CDR3 DNA reads TGTGCCAGCAGCCGGGACAACCACTACGAGCAGTACTTC.

In its sample, this clonotype was seen a few times. The gene calls are TRBV4-1 and TRBJ2-3; 12 bases agree with TRBD2. The germline V gene encodes CDR1 MGHRA and CDR2 YSYEKL. Trimming took 4 bases from V and 1 from J; bases not matched to a gene: 9. The CDR3 runs 18 residues. CDR3 sequence reads: CASSLHARLAGGTDTQYF. The CDR3 nucleotides read TGCGCCAGCAGCCTCCACGCCCGACTAGCGGGGGGCACAGATACGCAGTATTTT.

The V call is TRBV7-9, the J call TRBJ2-2; perhaps D is TRBD1 or TRBD2 (5 bases each). The germline V gene encodes CDR1 SEHNR and CDR2 FQNEAQ (reference sequence). Trimming removed 0 bases from V and 6 bases from J, with 11 bases in between. The CDR3 is 15 amino acids. CDR3 DNA sequence: TGTGCCAGCAGCTTAGCCTCTATGGGGGCCGGGGAGCTGTTTTTT. Translating it yields CASSLASMGAGELFF.

The chain couples TRBV25-1 to TRBJ2-1; D is tentatively TRBD1 or TRBD2 (6 bases each). The V end lost 8 bases, the J end lost 10 bases, and 12 bases lay between the germline ends. CDR1 MGHDK and CDR2 SYGVNS come from the germline V gene. The CDR3 is made up of 11 amino acids. The CDR3 DNA is TGTGCCAGCGATAAAGGGGGGGAGCAGTTCTTC. Translation: CASDKGGEQFF.

The chain employs TRBV9 and TRBJ2-3; D remains ambiguous. Germline V gives CDR1 SGDLS, CDR2 YYNGEE. Deletions cut 4 bases from V and 8 bases from J, with 11 bases between. This CDR3 is built from 12 residues. The CDR3 DNA follows: TGTGCCAGCAGCCAGTATGAAGGTACGCAGTATTTT. Its protein product is CASSQYEGTQYF. The variable domain in full, completed from reference TRBV9 and TRBJ2-3, reads DSGVTQTPKHLITATGQRVTLRCSPRSGDLSVYWYQQSLDQGLQFLIQYYNGEERAKGNILERFSAQQFPDLHSELNLSSLELGDSALYFCASSQYEGTQYFGPGTRLTVL.

This rearrangement joins TRBV18 to TRBJ2-2, with a tentative D call TRBD2 (5 bases). This CDR3 comprises 14 residues. Germline V gene data show CDR1 as KGHSH and CDR2 as LQKENI. Trimming took off 2 bases at V and 6 bases at J, with 10 bases between the two ends. Here the CDR3 DNA reads TGTGCCAGCTCACCATATACTAGATCCGGGGAGCTGTTTTTT. Amino acid sequence: CASSPYTRSGELFF.

This sequence joins TRBV6-5 and TRBJ2-1; the D gene could be TRBD1 or TRBD2 (5 bases each). The CDR3 is made up of 13 amino acids. Between the trimmed V and J ends, which lost 2 bases and 8 bases, there was a span of 10 bases. Per the germline V gene, CDR1 is MNHEY and CDR2 is SVGAGI. CDR3 DNA sequence: TGTGCCAGCAGTTACGTAATGGGGGATGAGCAGTTCTTC. As protein: CASSYVMGDEQFF.

V is TRBV7-3 and J is TRBJ2-1; D might be TRBD1 or TRBD2, each matching 5 bases. Germline-derived CDR1 and CDR2 are SGHTA and FQGTGA. V lost 3 bases, J lost 2 bases, and 8 bases lay in between. The CDR3 consists of 14 residues. CDR3 nucleotide sequence: TGTGCCAGCAGCTTTCGGGGCCCCTACAATGAGCAGTTCTTC. This translates into CASSFRGPYNEQFF.

The chain combines TRBV19 with TRBJ1-5; the D gene is possibly TRBD1 (5 bases). The CDR3 extends over 14 amino acids. Germline CDR1 and CDR2: LNHDA and SQIVND (reference sequence). The V end lost 3 bases, the J end lost 1 base, and 7 bases lay between the germline ends. CDR3 nucleotides: TGTGCCAGTAGTATTTCAGGGAGCAATCAGCCCCAGCATTTT. It codes for CASSISGSNQPQHF.

The rearrangement joins TRBV6-5 to TRBJ1-5; no clear D gene. CDR1 is MNHEY, CDR2 SVGAGI, per germline. Between the trimmed V and J ends, which lost 4 bases and 6 bases, there was a span of 10 bases. The CDR3 runs 13 residues. CDR3 sequence reads: CASSSLTLQPQHF. The CDR3 coding sequence is TGTGCCAGCAGTTCGTTAACCCTTCAGCCCCAGCATTTT.

In its sample, this clonotype was seen a few times. This chain uses TRBV4-1 with TRBJ2-5, with a tentative D call TRBD2 (6 bases). The CDR3 length is 16 residues. Trimming took 0 bases from V and 5 from J, leaving 16 bases between them. Germline lookup yields CDR1 MGHRA and CDR2 YSYEKL. CDR3 sequence: CASSQERGIVRETQYF. CDR3 coding DNA: TGCGCCAGCAGCCAAGAGCGCGGGATTGTCCGGGAGACCCAGTACTTC.

The chain employs TRBV9 and TRBJ2-7, with 9 bases matching TRBD1. Looked up from germline, CDR1 is SGDLS and CDR2 is YYNGEE. The ends lost 0 bases at V and 1 base at J; junction bases unmatched: 2. The CDR3 is 15 amino acids. CDR3 region: CASSVGGTGSYEQYF. As DNA, the CDR3 is TGTGCCAGCAGCGTAGGGGGGACAGGGTCCTACGAGCAGTACTTC.

The chain recombines TRBV9 with TRBJ2-3; D unclear. This CDR3 contains 12 residues. V gave up 4 bases and J gave up 5 bases, with 8 bases separating them. Germline V gene data show CDR1 as SGDLS and CDR2 as YYNGEE. The CDR3: CASSPYRDTQYF. The CDR3 coding sequence is TGTGCCAGCAGCCCCTATAGAGATACGCAGTATTTT.

The chain recombines TRBV2 with TRBJ2-1; 8 bases agree with TRBD1. This CDR3 contains 15 residues. Germline lookup yields CDR1 SNHLY and CDR2 FYNNEI. The ends lost 10 bases at V and 1 base at J; junction bases unmatched: 9. The CDR3: CATIRTGKSYNEQFF. The CDR3 region has the DNA TGTGCCACCATTAGGACAGGGAAGTCCTACAATGAGCAGTTCTTC.

Here the CDR3 reads CASSDGTGGGWTQYF. Written as DNA, the CDR3 is TGTGCCAGCAGTGACGGGACAGGGGGCGGCTGGACCCAGTACTTC. The V call is TRBV2, the J call TRBJ2-5; 12 nucleotides agree with TRBD1. Losses at the gene ends were 3 bases for V and 7 bases for J; bases not matched to a gene: 6. The germline V gene encodes CDR1 SNHLY and CDR2 FYNNEI. CDR3 length equals 15 residues.

Details on this clonotype: A junction boundary mismatches the germline segment, possibly from a read error. The chain is built from TRBV19 and TRBJ2-1; D gene ambiguous. The germline gives CDR1 LNHDA, CDR2 SQIVND (reference sequence). The CDR3 is 12 amino acids. The CDR3 DNA sequence: TGTGCCAGTAGTCCGCCCGGCACCGACGCGGTCTTC. Translating it yields CASSPPGTDAVF. The full variable domain, in which reference TRBV19 and TRBJ2-1 provide the parts outside the CDR3, is DGGITQSPKYLFRKEGQNVTLSCEQNLNHDAMYWYRQDPGQGLRLIYYSQIVNDFQKGDIAEGYSVSREKKESFPLTVTSAQKNPTAFYLCASSPPGTDAVFGPGTRLTVL.

This rearrangement joins TRBV6-2 or TRBV6-3 to TRBJ1-5; maybe TRBD1 (6 bases). The CDR3 runs 15 residues. Germline-derived CDR1 and CDR2 are MNHEY and SVGEGT. V was cut by 4 bases and J by 4 bases, with 14 bases left in between. The DNA for the CDR3 is TGTGCCAGCAGTTCCAACGGACAGCCGAATCAGCCCCAGCATTTT. Protein sequence: CASSSNGQPNQPQHF.